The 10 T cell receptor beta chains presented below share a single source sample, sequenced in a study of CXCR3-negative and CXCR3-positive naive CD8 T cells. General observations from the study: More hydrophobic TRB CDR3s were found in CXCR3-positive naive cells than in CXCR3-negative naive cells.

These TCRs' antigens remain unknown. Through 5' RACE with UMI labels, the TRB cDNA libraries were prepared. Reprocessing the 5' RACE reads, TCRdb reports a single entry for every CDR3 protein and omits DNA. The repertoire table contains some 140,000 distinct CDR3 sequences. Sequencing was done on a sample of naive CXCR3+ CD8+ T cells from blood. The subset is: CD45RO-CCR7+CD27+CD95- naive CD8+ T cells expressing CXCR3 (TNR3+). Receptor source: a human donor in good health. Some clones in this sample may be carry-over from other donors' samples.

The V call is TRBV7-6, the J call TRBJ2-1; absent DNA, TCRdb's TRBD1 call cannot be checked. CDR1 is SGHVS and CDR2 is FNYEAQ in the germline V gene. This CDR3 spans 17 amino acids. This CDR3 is CASSFLDGGAIYNEQFF.

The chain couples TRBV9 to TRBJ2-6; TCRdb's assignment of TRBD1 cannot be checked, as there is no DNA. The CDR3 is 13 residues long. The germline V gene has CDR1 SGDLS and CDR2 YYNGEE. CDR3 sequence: CASSPPAGAVMTF.

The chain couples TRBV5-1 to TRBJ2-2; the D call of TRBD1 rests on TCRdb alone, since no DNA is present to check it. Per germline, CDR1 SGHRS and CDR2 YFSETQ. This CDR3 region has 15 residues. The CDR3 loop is CASSWRQGNTGELFF.

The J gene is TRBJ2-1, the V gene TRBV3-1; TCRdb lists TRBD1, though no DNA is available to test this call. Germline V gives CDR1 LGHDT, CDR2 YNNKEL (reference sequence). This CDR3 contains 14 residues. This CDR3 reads CASSSGTGTNEQFF.

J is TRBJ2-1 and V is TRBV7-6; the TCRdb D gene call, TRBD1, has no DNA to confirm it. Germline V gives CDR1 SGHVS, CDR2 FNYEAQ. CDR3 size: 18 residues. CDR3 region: CASYGGTGEISSYNEQFF.

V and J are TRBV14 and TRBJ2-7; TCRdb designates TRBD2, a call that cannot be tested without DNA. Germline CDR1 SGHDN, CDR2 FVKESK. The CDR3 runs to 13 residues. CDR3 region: CASSFGPPVEQYF. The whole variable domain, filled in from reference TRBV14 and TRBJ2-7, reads EAGVTQFPSHSVIEKGQTVTLRCDPISGHDNLYWYRRVMGKEIKFLLHFVKESKQDESGMPNNRFLAERTGGTYSTLKVQPAELEDSGVYFCASSFGPPVEQYFGPGTRLTVT.

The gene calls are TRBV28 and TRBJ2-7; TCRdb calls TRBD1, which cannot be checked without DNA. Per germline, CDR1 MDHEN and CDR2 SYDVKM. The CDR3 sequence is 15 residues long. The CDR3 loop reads CASSSISGLWYEQYF.

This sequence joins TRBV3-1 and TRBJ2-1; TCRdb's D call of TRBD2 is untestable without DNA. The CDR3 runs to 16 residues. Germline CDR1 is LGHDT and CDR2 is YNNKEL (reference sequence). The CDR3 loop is CASSQDLIAGGNEQFF.

The CDR3 protein is CASRDGRPDNEQSF. The V call is TRBV19, the J call TRBJ2-1; TCRdb indicates TRBD2, and absent DNA this call remains unverified. The CDR3 loop spans 14 amino acids. Germline V gene data show CDR1 as LNHDA and CDR2 as SQIVND (reference sequence).

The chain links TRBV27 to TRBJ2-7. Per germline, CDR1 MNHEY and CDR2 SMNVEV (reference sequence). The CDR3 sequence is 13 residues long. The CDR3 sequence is CASTGRSPYEQYF.